This TCR beta chain was observed in a study of cytomegalovirus exposure and HLA in healthy donors. With 60 Vbeta and 13 Jbeta primers, the PCR was carried out. The table came from immunoSEQ multiplex PCR; TCRdb's copy has only in-frame clones and leaves some out. The sample lists fewer than 200,000 clones; 70% to 85% were seen once. Source material: PBMCs. This receptor was taken from a man between 40 and 49 years old in good health and CMV-seropositive.

Here the CDR3 reads CASSSHRERGEQYF. CDR3 nucleotide sequence: TGTGCCAGCAGTTCCCACAGGGAAAGAGGCGAGCAGTACTTC. The V gene is TRBV2, the J gene TRBJ2-7, with D tentatively TRBD1 (6 bases). CDR1 and CDR2 (germline): SNHLY, FYNNEI. V was shortened by 5 bases and J by 6 bases, with 17 bases between the two germline ends. The CDR3 is made up of 14 amino acids. The variable domain in full, with the rest retrieved from reference TRBV2 and TRBJ2-7, is EPEVTQTPSHQVTQMGQEVILRCVPISNHLYFYWYRQILGQKVEFLVSFYNNEISEKSEIFDDQFSVERPDGSNFTLKIRSTKLEDSAMYFCASSSHRERGEQYFGPGTRLTVT.